This T cell receptor beta chain was sequenced for a study of shared clonotypes between healthy human individuals. Study-wide results and caveats: The study found lower generation probabilities in non-shared clonotypes than in those shared by all four donors. With several donors compared, roughly 5% of naive CD4 clonotypes were shared.

On this clone itself: The antigen is unknown.

Splitting of each subset's genomic DNA was done evenly across several immunoSEQ plates. Assay used: immunoSEQ multiplex PCR; TCRdb lists only in-frame clones, some missing. This sample has over a million clones, with 65% to 75% found just once. The sequenced sample consisted of memory CD4+ T cells sorted from blood. Subset reported: CD45RA-negative fraction. This receptor was identified in a man aged 18 to 29 in good health.

The CDR3 sequence: CASRDQVDVYQPQHF. CDR3 DNA: TGTGCCAGTAGGGACCAGGTGGACGTTTATCAGCCCCAGCATTTT. The chain recombines TRBV19 with TRBJ1-5; no reliable D call. CDR3 length equals 15 residues. V shed 6 bases and J shed 5 bases, with 17 bases lying between them. Germline values: CDR1 LNHDA, CDR2 SQIVND (reference sequence).